This TCR beta chain was sequenced during a study of Graves' ophthalmopathy and Graves' hyperthyroidism. On the study more broadly: Peripheral blood was gathered at the point of initial diagnosis, before any treatment started.

This clonotype has just a few counts. The antigen is unknown. Study outcomes and limitations: The 13-signature model separated ophthalmopathy from stable hyperthyroidism at over 85% sensitivity and around 81% specificity. Among expanded thyroid clonotypes above 0.001 frequency, most also occurred in blood.

RNA transcripts yielded amplified TCR beta CDR3 regions. RT-PCR was first run with HTBI primers, then multiplex PCR in a second round. TCRdb passed the multiplex PCR reads through MiXCR, listing each CDR3 protein once. This table has about half a million distinct CDR3 sequences, roughly 14% appearing once. This CDR3 is built from 14 residues. The V end was cut by 5 bases, the J end by 6 bases, with 17 bases between. Germline loops: CDR1 SGHAT, CDR2 FQDESV (reference sequence). Uncontrolled infections, other autoimmune diseases, pregnancy or lactation barred patients from enrollment. The sequence came from a woman younger than 45 with Graves' ophthalmopathy. Sequenced material: blood. J is TRBJ2-7 and V is TRBV11-1, with a weak D call TRBD2 (5 bases). DNA for the CDR3: TGTGCCAGCAGCCCCGAGAGGGTTGCAAGCGAGCAGTACTTC. Residues: CASSPERVASEQYF. Using reference TRBV11-1 and TRBJ2-7 for the parts outside the CDR3, the full variable domain is EAEVAQSPRYKITEKSQAVAFWCDPISGHATLYWYRQILGQGPELLVQFQDESVVDDSQLPKDRFSAERLKGVDSTLKIQPAELGDSAMYLCASSPERVASEQYFGPGTRLTVT.